This T cell receptor (beta chain) is drawn from a study of blood T cell repertoires in COVID-19. Study context: Sites in the United States, Italy and Spain provided acute and convalescent COVID-19 samples. PBMCs, B-cell-depleted T cells, or T cells were the source of the cDNA or gDNA that made up the material.

V lost 0 bases, J lost 3 bases, and 8 bases lay in between. From germline, CDR1 is SGHRS and CDR2 YFSETQ. The CDR3 totals 14 residues. Per the original methods: Reference gene primer amplification gave nucleated cell count estimates. Repertoires were generated with immunoSEQ multiplex PCR, while TCRdb's copy carries only in-frame clones and drops some. V, J and clone size derive from that table, while D and trimming were established from the DNA sequence. The sample lists roughly 230,000 clones, approximately 88% occurring once. What was sequenced was peripheral blood. This sequence joins TRBV5-1 and TRBJ2-3; unclear D gene. The receptor's source is a man between 35 and 55 years old with acute or convalescent COVID-19. CDR3 DNA sequence: TGCGCCAGCAGCTTGGCGGGTGTAACAGATACGCAGTATTTT. Translation: CASSLAGVTDTQYF.